The 5 T cell receptor beta chains in this list originate from one sample, sequenced in a study of blood T cells in healthy people across ages. Together with a sample-barcoded 5' primer, a J-beta primer mix was included in a second PCR lasting roughly 6 to 12 cycles. From the 5' RACE reads, TCRdb called clonotypes with MiXCR, one entry per CDR3 protein. The profile shows about 1 million distinct CDR3 sequences, 40% to 55% of them singletons. Material for sequencing was blood. These receptors all stem from a woman between 55 and 75 years old in good health.

This clonotype has more than one count but fewer than ten. The chain has TRBV10-3 and TRBJ2-5; 11 bases match TRBD2. The V gene end was trimmed by 4 bases and the J gene end by 4 bases; junction bases not matched to a gene: 2. Germline lookup yields CDR1 ENHRY and CDR2 SYGVKD. The CDR3 totals 14 residues. The chain's CDR3 is CAISAGTSGETQYF. As DNA, the CDR3 is TGTGCCATCAGTGCTGGGACTAGCGGAGAGACCCAGTACTTC.

This clonotype was observed a few times. This chain links TRBV7-3 with TRBJ1-1; possible D gene TRBD1, 5 bases. The CDR3 is made up of 15 amino acids. Trimming shortened V by 3 bases and J by 1 base, and 12 bases separated the two germline ends. Germline assignment: CDR1 SGHTA and CDR2 FQGTGA. CDR3 DNA sequence: TGTGCCAGCAGCTTGCGAGGGGTTAAGAACACTGAAGCTTTCTTT. Translating gives CASSLRGVKNTEAFF.

About this clonotype itself: Sequence at one end of the junction differs from germline and may be a read error. J is TRBJ1-1 and V is TRBV4-2; no reliable D call. CDR1 LGHNA and CDR2 YNFKEQ come from the germline V gene. This CDR3 contains 14 residues. CDR3 DNA: TGTGCCAGCAGCCAAGATCTGGGGAACACTGGAGCTTTCTTT. Translated: CASSQDLGNTGAFF.

The rearrangement uses TRBV6-5 and TRBJ1-2; TRBD1 matches at 7 bases. J lost 3 bases, V lost 5 bases, and 6 bases had no gene match. Per germline, CDR1 MNHEY and CDR2 SVGAGI. This CDR3 has 14 amino acids. The CDR3 sequence is CASSQNRGDYGYTF. In DNA form, the CDR3 reads TGTGCCAGCAGTCAGAACAGGGGAGACTATGGCTACACCTTC.

The chain has TRBV20-1 and TRBJ2-1, with TRBD2 matching 14 bases. Germline trimming cut 7 bases from V and 15 bases from J; bases unmatched to any gene: 8. The CDR3 is 12 residues long. In germline, CDR1 is DFQATT, CDR2 SNEGSKA (reference sequence). CDR3 sequence: CSVPKGLAGGFF. CDR3 nucleotides: TGCAGTGTTCCAAAAGGACTAGCGGGGGGGTTCTTC.